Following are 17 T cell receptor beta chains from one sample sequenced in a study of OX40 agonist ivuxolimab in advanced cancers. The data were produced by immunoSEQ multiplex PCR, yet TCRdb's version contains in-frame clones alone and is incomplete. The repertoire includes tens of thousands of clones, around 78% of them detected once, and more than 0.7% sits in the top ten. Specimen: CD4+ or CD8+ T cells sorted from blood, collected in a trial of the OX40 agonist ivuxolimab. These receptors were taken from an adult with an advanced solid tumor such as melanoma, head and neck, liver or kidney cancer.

The chain's CDR3 is CAWSVHQENTEAFF. For the CDR3, the DNA is TGTGCCTGGAGTGTACACCAGGAGAACACTGAAGCTTTCTTT. The chain links TRBV30 to TRBJ1-1; no clear D gene. This CDR3 contains 14 residues. V lost 0 bases, J lost 1 base, and 9 bases lay in between. Germline V lookup: CDR1 GTSNPN, CDR2 SVGIG (reference sequence). The entire variable domain, with the rest obtained from reference TRBV30 and TRBJ1-1, is as follows: SQTIHQWPATLVQPVGSPLSLECTVEGTSNPNLYWYRQAAGRGLQLLFYSVGIGQISSEVPQNLSASRPQDRQFILSSKKLLLSDSGFYLCAWSVHQENTEAFFGQGTRLTVV.

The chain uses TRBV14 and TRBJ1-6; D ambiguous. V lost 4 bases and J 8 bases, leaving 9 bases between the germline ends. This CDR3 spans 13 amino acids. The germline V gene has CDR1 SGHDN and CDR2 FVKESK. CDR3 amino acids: CASSPRPDSPLHF. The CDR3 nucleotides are TGTGCCAGCAGCCCGAGGCCGGATTCACCCCTCCACTTT.

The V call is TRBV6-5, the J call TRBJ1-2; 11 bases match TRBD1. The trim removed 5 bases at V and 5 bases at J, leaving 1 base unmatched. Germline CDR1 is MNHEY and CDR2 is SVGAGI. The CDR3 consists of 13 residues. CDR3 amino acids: CASSGTGGYGYTF. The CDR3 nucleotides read TGTGCCAGCAGTGGGACAGGGGGGTATGGCTACACCTTC.

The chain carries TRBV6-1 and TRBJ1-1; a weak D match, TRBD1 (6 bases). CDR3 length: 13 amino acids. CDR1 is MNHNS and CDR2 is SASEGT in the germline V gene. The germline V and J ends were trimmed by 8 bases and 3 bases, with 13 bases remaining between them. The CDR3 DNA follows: TGTGCCAGCCGAGAATACAGGGACACTGAAGCTTTCTTT. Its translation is CASREYRDTEAFF.

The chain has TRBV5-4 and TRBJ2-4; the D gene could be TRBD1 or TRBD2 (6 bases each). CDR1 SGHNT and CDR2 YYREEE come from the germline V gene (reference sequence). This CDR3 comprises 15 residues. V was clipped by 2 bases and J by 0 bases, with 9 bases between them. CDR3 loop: CASSFGGLAKNIQYF. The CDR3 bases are TGTGCCAGCAGCTTCGGGGGCCTAGCCAAAAACATTCAGTACTTC. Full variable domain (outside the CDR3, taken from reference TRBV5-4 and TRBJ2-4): ETGVTQSPTHLIKTRGQQVTLRCSSQSGHNTVSWYQQALGQGPQFIFQYYREEENGRGNFPPRFSGLQFPNYSSELNVNALELDDSALYLCASSFGGLAKNIQYFGAGTRLSVL.

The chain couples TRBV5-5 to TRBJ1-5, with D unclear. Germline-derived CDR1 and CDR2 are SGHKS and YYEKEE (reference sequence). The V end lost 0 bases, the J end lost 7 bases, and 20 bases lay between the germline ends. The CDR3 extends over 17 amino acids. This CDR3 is CASSLGERASIFQPQHF. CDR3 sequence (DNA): TGTGCCAGCAGCTTGGGGGAGAGGGCCTCCATTTTCCAGCCCCAGCATTTT. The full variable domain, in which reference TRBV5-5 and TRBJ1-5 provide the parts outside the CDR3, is DAGVTQSPTHLIKTRGQQVTLRCSPISGHKSVSWYQQVLGQGPQFIFQYYEKEERGRGNFPDRFSARQFPNYSSELNVNALLLGDSALYLCASSLGERASIFQPQHFGDGTRLSIL.

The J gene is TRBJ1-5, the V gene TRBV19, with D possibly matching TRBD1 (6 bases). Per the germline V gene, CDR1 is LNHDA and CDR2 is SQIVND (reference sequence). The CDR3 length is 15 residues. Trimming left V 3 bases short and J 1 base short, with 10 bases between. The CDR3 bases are TGTGCCAGTAGTATCAGGGGTAGAAGCAATCAGCCCCAGCATTTT. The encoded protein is CASSIRGRSNQPQHF.

The CDR3 here is CASSRAGGEDEQYF. CDR3 DNA sequence: TGTGCCAGCAGCCGGGCGGGGGGGGAGGACGAGCAGTACTTC. The chain links TRBV6-6 to TRBJ2-7; TRBD2 matches at 9 bases. V shed 6 bases and J 5 bases; nucleotides not matched to a gene: 8. The CDR3 contains 14 residues. CDR1 is MNHNY and CDR2 is SVGAGI in the germline V gene (reference sequence).

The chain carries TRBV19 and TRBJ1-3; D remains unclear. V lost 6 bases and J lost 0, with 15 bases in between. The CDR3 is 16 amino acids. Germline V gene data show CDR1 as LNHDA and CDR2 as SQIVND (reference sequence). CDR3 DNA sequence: TGTGCCAGTAGAGCCTCCGACGTAACCTCTGGAAACACCATATATTTT. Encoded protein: CASRASDVTSGNTIYF.

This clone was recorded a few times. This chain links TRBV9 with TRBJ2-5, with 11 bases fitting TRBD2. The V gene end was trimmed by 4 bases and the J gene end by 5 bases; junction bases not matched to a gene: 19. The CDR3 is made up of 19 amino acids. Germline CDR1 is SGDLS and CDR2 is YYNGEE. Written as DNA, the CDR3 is TGTGCCAGCAGCTCTAGCGCCCCACGACTAGCGGGGACGGGGGAGACCCAGTACTTC. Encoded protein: CASSSSAPRLAGTGETQYF.

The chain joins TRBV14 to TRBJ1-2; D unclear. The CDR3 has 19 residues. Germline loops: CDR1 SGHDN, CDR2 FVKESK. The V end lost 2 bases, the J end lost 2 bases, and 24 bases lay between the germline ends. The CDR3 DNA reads TGTGCCAGCAGCCAAATTCTTTGGCAGCCATCCCGACGGAACTATGGCTACACCTTC. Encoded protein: CASSQILWQPSRRNYGYTF.

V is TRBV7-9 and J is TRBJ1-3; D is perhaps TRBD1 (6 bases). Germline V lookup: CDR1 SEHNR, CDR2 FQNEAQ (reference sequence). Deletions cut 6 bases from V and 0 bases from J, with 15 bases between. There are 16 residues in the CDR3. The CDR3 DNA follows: TGTGCCAGCAGTGGGGGGGCAGAGAGCTCTGGAAACACCATATATTTT. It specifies CASSGGAESSGNTIYF.

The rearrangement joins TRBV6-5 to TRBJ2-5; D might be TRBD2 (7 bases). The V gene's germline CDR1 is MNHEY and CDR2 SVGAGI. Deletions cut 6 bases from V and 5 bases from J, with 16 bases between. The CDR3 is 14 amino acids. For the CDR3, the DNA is TGTGCCAGCAGAGGGGGGGGTACATCGGAGACCCAGTACTTC. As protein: CASRGGGTSETQYF.

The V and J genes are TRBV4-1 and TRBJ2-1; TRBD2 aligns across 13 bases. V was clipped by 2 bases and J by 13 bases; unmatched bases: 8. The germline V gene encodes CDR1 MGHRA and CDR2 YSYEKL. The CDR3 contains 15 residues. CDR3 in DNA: TGCGCCAGCAGCCAACTACCCGGGACTAGCGGGAAACAGTTCTTC. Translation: CASSQLPGTSGKQFF.

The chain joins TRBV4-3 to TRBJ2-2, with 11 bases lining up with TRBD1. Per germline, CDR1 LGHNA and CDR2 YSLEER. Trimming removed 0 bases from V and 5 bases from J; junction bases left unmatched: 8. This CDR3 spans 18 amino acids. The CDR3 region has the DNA TGCGCCAGCAGCCAAGATTCGAAGGGGACAGGGGGGACCGGGGAGCTGTTTTTT. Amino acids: CASSQDSKGTGGTGELFF.

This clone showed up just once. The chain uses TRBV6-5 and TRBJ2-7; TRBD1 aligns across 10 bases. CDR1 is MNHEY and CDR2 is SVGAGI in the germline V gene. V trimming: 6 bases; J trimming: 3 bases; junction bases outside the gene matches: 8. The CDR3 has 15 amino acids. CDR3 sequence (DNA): TGTGCCAGCAGGGCGACAGGGGGCGCAATCTACGAGCAGTACTTC. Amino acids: CASRATGGAIYEQYF.

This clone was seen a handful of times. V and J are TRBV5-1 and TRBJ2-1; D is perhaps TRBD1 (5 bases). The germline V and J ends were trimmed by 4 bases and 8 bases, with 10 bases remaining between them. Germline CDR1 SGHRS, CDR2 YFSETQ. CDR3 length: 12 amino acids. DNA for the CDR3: TGCGCCAGCAGCCTGATCAGGGATGAGCAGTTCTTC. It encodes CASSLIRDEQFF. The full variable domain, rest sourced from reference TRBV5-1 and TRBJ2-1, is KAGVTQTPRYLIKTRGQQVTLSCSPISGHRSVSWYQQTPGQGLQFLFEYFSETQRNKGNFPGRFSGRQFSNSRSEMNVSTLELGDSALYLCASSLIRDEQFFGPGTRLTVL.